This T cell receptor (beta chain) originates from a study of cytomegalovirus exposure and HLA in healthy donors. Study-level results: A few CMV-associated chains proved CMV antigen-specific in vitro.

This CDR3 is 14 amino acids long. Germline lookup yields CDR1 MNHEY and CDR2 SVGAGI. V was shortened by 2 bases and J by 0 bases, with 6 bases between the two germline ends. Method: immunoSEQ multiplex PCR; TCRdb's copy keeps in-frame clones and lacks some. Here the sample spans over 100,000 clones, 89% being singletons. In regard to this clone: Antigen unknown.

J is TRBJ2-3 and V is TRBV6-5, with D hard to call. The material sequenced was PBMCs. This clonotype was obtained from a woman younger than 30 in good health and CMV-seronegative. CDR3 protein: CASSYELSTDTQYF. CDR3 nucleotides: TGTGCCAGCAGTTACGAACTGAGCACAGATACGCAGTATTTT.